The clone carrying this T cell receptor beta chain appeared a few times. Losses at the gene ends were 0 bases for V and 0 bases for J; bases not matched to a gene: 0. The CDR3 consists of 15 residues. From germline, CDR1 is MNHNS and CDR2 SASEGT. This specimen comes from a study of tumor-infiltrating lymphocytes in localized non-small cell lung cancer. Clones were sequenced by immunoSEQ multiplex PCR, and TCRdb holds only the in-frame ones, with some missing. The sample includes about 12,000 clones, 65% to 85% of them seen just once. This clonotype was sampled from a human donor with non-small cell lung cancer. The chain links TRBV6-1 to TRBJ2-7, with 9 positions matching TRBD2. The material sequenced was lung tumor tissue. The CDR3 coding sequence is TGTGCCAGCAGTGAAGCTAGCGGGAGCTCCTACGAGCAGTACTTC. It translates to CASSEASGSSYEQYF.